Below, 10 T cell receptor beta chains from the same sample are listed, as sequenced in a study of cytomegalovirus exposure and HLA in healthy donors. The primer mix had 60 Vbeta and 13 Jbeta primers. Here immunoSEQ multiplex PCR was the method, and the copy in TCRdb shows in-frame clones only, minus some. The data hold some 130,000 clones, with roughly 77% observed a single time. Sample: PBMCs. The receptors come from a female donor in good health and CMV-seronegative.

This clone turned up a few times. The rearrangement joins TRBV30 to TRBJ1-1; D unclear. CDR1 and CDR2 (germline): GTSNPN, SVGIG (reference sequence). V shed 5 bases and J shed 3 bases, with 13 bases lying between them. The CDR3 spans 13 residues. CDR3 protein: CAWDDTWDTEAFF. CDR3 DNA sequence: TGTGCCTGGGATGACACCTGGGACACTGAAGCTTTCTTT.

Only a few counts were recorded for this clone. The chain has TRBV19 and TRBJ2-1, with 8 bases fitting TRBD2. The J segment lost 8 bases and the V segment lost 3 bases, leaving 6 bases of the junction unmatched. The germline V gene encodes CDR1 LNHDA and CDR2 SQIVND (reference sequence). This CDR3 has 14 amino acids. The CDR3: CASSILAGQYEQFF. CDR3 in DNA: TGTGCCAGTAGTATTTTAGCGGGACAATATGAGCAGTTCTTC.

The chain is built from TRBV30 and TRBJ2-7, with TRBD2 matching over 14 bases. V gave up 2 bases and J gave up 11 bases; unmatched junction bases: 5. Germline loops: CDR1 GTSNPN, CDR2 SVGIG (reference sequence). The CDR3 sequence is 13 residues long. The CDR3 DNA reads TGTGCCTGGAGTCCGGGACTAGCGGGAGAGGAGTACTTC. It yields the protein CAWSPGLAGEEYF.

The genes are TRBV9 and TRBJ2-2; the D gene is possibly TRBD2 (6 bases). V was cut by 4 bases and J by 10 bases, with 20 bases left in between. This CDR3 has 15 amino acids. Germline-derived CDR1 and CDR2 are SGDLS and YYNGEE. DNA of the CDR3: TGTGCCAGCAGCCCCACTAGCACCTCTAGCGAGGAGCTGTTTTTT. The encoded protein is CASSPTSTSSEELFF.

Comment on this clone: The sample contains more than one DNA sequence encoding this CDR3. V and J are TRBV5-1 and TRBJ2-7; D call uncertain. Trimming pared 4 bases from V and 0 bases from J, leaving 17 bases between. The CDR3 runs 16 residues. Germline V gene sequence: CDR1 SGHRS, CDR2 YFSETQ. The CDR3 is CASSLVLSQSSYEQYF. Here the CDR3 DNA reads TGCGCCAGCAGCCTGGTTCTATCACAGAGCTCCTACGAGCAGTACTTC.

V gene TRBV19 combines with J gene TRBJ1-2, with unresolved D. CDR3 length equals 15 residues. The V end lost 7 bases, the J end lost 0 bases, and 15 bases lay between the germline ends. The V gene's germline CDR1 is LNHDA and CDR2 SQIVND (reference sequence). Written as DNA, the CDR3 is TGTGCCAGTAACTTCCGACACACATCTAACTATGGCTACACCTTC. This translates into CASNFRHTSNYGYTF.

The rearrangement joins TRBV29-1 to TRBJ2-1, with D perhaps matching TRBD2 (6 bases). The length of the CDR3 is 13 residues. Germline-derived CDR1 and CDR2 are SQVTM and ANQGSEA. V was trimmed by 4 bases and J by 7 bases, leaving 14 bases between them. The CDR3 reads CSVAGTAGNEQFF. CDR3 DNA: TGCAGCGTTGCCGGGACTGCAGGGAATGAGCAGTTCTTC.

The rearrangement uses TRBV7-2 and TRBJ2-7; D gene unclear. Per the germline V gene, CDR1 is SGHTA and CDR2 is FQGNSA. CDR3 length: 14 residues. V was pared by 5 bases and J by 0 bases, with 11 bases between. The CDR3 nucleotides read TGTGCCAGCAGCCGTGGTAGGAGCTCCTACGAGCAGTACTTC. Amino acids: CASSRGRSSYEQYF.

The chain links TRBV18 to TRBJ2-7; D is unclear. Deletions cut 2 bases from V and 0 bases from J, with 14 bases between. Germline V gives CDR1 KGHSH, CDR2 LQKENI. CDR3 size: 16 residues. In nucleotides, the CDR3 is TGTGCCAGCTCACCAAGGAGTAGCAGATCCTCCTACGAGCAGTACTTC. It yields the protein CASSPRSSRSSYEQYF.

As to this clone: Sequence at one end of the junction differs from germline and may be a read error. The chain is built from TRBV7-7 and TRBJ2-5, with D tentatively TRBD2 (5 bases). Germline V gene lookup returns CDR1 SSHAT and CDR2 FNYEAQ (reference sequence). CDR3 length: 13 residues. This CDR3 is CASSAGLRETQYF. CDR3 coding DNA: TGTGCTAGCAGCGCCGGACTTAGGGAGACCCAGTACTTC. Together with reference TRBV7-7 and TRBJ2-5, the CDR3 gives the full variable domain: GAGVSQSPRYKVTKRGQDVTLRCDPISSHATLYWYQQALGQGPEFLTYFNYEAQPDKSGLPSDRFSAERPEGSISTLTIQRTEQRDSAMYRCASSAGLRETQYFGPGTRLLVL.